One T cell receptor beta chain is described in this entry. The CDR3 is made up of 15 amino acids. This sample is part of a study of CD8 T cells in Susac syndrome. A quantity of roughly 0.5 to 1 ug RNA underwent reverse transcription using random hexamers. Amplification of TCR beta CDR3 spanned 54 Vbeta and 13 Jbeta via immunoSEQ multiplex PCR. TCRdb ran MiXCR on the immunoSEQ multiplex PCR reads and lists one entry per CDR3 protein. The sample holds around 160,000 distinct CDR3 sequences; just over 90% are singletons and the top ten take 0.13%. The receptor comes from a human donor in good health. V is TRBV21-1 and J is TRBJ1-2; the table's TRBD1 call for D was not verified on the DNA. TRBV21-1 is marked as a pseudogene. Sequencing input: CD4+ T cells from PBMCs. The CDR3 spells CASSKDGGAISGYTF. The CDR3 DNA reads as TGTGCCAGCAGCAAAGATGGGGGCGCGATATCTGGCTACACCTTC.